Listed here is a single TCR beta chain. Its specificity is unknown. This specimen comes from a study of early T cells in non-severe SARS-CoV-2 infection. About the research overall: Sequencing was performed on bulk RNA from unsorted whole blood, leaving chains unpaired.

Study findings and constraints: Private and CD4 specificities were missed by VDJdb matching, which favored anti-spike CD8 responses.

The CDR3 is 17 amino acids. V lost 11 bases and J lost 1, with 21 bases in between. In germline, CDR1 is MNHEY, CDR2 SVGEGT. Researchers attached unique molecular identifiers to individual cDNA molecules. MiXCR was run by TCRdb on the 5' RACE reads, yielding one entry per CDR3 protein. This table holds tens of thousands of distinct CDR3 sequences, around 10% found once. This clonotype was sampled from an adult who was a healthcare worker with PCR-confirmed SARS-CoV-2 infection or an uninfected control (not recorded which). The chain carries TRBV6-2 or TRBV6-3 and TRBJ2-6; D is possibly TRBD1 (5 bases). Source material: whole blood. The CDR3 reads CAVQHGRERSGANVLTF. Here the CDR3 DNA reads TGTGCCGTCCAGCACGGCAGGGAACGGTCTGGGGCCAACGTCCTGACTTTC.